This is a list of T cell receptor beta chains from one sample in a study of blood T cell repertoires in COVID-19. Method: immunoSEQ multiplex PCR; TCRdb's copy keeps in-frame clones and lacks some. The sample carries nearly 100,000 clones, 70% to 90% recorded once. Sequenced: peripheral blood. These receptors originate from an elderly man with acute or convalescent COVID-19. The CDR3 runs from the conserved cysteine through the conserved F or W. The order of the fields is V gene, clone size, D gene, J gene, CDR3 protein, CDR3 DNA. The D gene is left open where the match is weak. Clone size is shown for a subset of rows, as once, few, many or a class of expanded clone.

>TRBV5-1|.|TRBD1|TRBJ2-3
CASMLRAGGRDTQYF
TGCGCCAGCATGCTCAGGGCAGGGGGTAGGGATACGCAGTATTTT
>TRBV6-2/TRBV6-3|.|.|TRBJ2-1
CASSYDGLKREQFF
TGTGCCAGCAGTTACGACGGCTTGAAGCGTGAGCAGTTCTTC
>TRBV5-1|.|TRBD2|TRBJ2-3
CASSLSSGGRTDTQYF
TGCGCCAGCAGCCTCTCGTCTGGCGGGAGGACAGATACGCAGTATTTT
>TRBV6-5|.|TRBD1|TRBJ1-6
CAGRQGVQNSPLHF
TGTGCCGGGCGGCAGGGGGTACAAAATTCACCCCTCCACTTT
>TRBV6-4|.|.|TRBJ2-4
CASNQSGAKNIQYF
TGTGCCAGCAACCAAAGCGGGGCCAAAAACATTCAGTACTTC
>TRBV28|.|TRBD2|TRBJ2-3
CASSSWTSGADTQYF
TGTGCCAGCAGTTCCTGGACTAGCGGGGCAGATACGCAGTATTTT
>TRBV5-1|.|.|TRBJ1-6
CASSLVAQGADNSPLHF
TGCGCCAGCAGCTTGGTGGCGCAGGGCGCAGATAATTCACCCCTCCACTTT
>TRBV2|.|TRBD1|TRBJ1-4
CASRDRGALGEKLFF
TGTGCCAGCCGGGACAGGGGCGCATTGGGTGAAAAACTGTTTTTT
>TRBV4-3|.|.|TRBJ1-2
CASSQVGQGVGYTF
TGCGCCAGCAGCCAAGTTGGGCAGGGCGTGGGCTACACCTTC
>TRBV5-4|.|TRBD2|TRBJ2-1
CASSTRTSGINNEQFF
TGTGCCAGCAGCACCCGCACTAGCGGGATCAACAATGAGCAGTTCTTC
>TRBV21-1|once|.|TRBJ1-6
CASSKWPISALHF
TGTGCCAGCAGCAAATGGCCAATAAGCGCCCTCCACTTT
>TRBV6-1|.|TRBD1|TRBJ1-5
CASSEPDRVDQPQHF
TGTGCCAGCAGTGAACCTGACAGGGTGGATCAGCCCCAGCATTTT
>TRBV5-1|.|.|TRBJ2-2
CASSVLGTNTGELFF
TGCGCCAGCAGCGTACTAGGAACTAACACCGGGGAGCTGTTTTTT
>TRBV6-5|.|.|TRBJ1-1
CASRTRGNTEAFF
TGTGCCAGCAGAACACGAGGTAACACTGAAGCTTTCTTT
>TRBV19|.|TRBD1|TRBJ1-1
CASSPPGQESKAFF
TGTGCCAGTAGTCCCCCAGGACAGGAGTCGAAAGCTTTCTTT
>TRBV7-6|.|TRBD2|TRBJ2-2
CASSLGFWRESGELFF
TGTGCCAGCAGCTTAGGATTTTGGCGGGAGAGTGGGGAGCTGTTTTTT
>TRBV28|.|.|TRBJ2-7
CASSLTGFYEQYF
TGTGCCAGCAGTCTCACCGGTTTCTACGAGCAGTACTTC
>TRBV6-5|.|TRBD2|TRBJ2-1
CASSYEGLAAVEQFF
TGTGCCAGCAGTTATGAGGGACTAGCTGCCGTTGAGCAGTTCTTC
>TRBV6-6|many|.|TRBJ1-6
CASSRGGGNSPLHF
TGTGCCAGCAGCCGGGGAGGGGGTAATTCACCCCTCCACTTT
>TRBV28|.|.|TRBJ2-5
CASSTPTSVETQYF
TGTGCCAGCAGTACGCCGACTAGTGTCGAGACCCAGTACTTC
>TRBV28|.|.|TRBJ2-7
CASSLNGGAPLGEQYF
TGTGCCAGCAGTTTAAACGGGGGTGCCCCACTGGGCGAGCAGTACTTC
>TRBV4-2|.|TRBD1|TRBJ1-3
CASSQDLLTGGNTIYF
TGTGCCAGCAGCCAAGATCTGTTGACAGGGGGAAACACCATATATTTT
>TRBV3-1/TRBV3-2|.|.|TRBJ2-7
CASSQRRGAYEQYF
TGTGCCAGCAGCCAAAGGCGGGGCGCCTACGAGCAGTACTTC
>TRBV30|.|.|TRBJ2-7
CAWRDKNRPYF
TGTGCCTGGAGAGACAAAAACCGGCCGTACTTC
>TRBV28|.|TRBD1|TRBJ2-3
CASSPRGQYTDTQYF
TGTGCCAGCAGTCCCCGGGGACAGTACACAGATACGCAGTATTTT
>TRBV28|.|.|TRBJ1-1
CASNLSWRTGEAFF
TGTGCCAGCAACTTAAGTTGGAGGACGGGGGAAGCTTTCTTT
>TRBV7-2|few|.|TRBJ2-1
CASSLVVGVSHNEQFF
TGTGCCAGCAGCTTAGTGGTAGGGGTTTCACACAATGAGCAGTTCTTC
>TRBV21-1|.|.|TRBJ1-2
CASSKGGRQGGNYGYTF
TGTGCCAGCAGCAAAGGAGGTCGTCAGGGTGGCAACTATGGCTACACCTTC
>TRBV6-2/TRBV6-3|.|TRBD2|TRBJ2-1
CASSWGLAGYNEQFF
TGTGCCAGCAGTTGGGGACTAGCGGGGTACAATGAGCAGTTCTTC
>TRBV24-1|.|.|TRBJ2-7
CATSDLPVDLRHEQYF
TGTGCCACCAGTGATTTGCCGGTGGATCTCAGGCACGAGCAGTACTTC
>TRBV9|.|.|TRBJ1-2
CASSVGDSVNYGYTF
TGTGCCAGCAGCGTAGGAGACAGCGTCAACTATGGCTACACCTTC
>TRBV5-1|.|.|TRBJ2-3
CASSTDSRTDTQYF
TGCGCCAGCAGTACCGACTCACGCACAGATACGCAGTATTTT
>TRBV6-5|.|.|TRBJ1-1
CASRTGPGTEAFF
TGTGCCAGCAGGACAGGTCCAGGGACTGAAGCTTTCTTT
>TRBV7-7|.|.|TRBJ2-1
CASSWGVSNEQFF
TGTGCTAGCAGCTGGGGAGTAAGCAATGAGCAGTTCTTC
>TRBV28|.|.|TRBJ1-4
CASSLQGLGEKLFF
TGTGCCAGCAGTTTACAGGGGTTGGGAGAAAAACTGTTTTTT
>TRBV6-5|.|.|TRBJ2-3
CASCRTISTDTQYF
TGTGCCAGCTGCAGGACAATCAGCACAGATACGCAGTATTTT
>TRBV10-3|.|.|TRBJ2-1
CAIRDYRAVNNEQFF
TGTGCCATCAGAGACTACAGGGCCGTCAACAATGAGCAGTTCTTC
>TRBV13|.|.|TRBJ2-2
CASSLTVTTGELFF
TGTGCCAGCAGCTTGACAGTTACCACCGGGGAGCTGTTTTTT
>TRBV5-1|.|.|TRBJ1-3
CASSLGGPSSGNTIYF
TGCGCCAGCAGCTTGGGCGGTCCGTCCTCTGGAAACACCATATATTTT
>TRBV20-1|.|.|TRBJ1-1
CSASMAGGTEAFF
TGCAGTGCTAGTATGGCAGGAGGCACTGAAGCTTTCTTT
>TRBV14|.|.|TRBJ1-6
CASSPMGGSGNSPLHF
TGTGCCAGCAGCCCCATGGGGGGGAGTGGTAATTCACCCCTCCACTTT
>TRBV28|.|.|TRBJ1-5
CASRSTPPNQPQHF
TGTGCCAGCAGGTCCACTCCCCCCAATCAGCCCCAGCATTTT
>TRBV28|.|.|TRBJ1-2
CASRITENYGYTF
TGTGCCAGCAGAATTACAGAAAACTATGGCTACACCTTC
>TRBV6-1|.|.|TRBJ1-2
CASSEARVGGYTF
TGTGCCAGCAGTGAAGCGAGGGTGGGTGGCTACACCTTC
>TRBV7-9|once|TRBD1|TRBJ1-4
CASSLISGTVSNEKLFF
TGTGCCAGCAGCTTAATAAGTGGGACAGTCAGTAATGAAAAACTGTTTTTT
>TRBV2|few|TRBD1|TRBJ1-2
CASTPGQGYGYTF
TGTGCCAGCACTCCGGGACAGGGATACGGCTACACCTTC
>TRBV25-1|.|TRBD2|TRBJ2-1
CASRPPGLGAGQFF
TGTGCCAGCAGGCCTCCGGGACTAGGAGCTGGGCAGTTCTTC
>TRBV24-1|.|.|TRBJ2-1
CATSDIRGYNEQFF
TGTGCCACCAGTGATATCCGAGGGTACAATGAGCAGTTCTTC
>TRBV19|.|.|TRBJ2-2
CASSIRAGELFF
TGTGCCAGTAGTATACGGGCCGGGGAGCTGTTTTTT
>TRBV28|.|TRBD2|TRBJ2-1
CASSLVHSGGNEQFF
TGTGCCAGCAGTTTAGTACATAGCGGGGGCAATGAGCAGTTCTTC
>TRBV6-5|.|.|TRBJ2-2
CASSYRGLNTGELFF
TGTGCCAGCAGTTACAGGGGACTTAACACCGGGGAGCTGTTTTTT
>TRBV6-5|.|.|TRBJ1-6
CASRSSSYNSPLHF
TGTGCCAGCCGGTCGAGCTCCTATAATTCACCCCTCCACTTT
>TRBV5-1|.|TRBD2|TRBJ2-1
CASSLVSGLAGTEQFF
TGCGCCAGCAGCTTGGTTTCGGGACTAGCGGGAACAGAGCAGTTCTTC